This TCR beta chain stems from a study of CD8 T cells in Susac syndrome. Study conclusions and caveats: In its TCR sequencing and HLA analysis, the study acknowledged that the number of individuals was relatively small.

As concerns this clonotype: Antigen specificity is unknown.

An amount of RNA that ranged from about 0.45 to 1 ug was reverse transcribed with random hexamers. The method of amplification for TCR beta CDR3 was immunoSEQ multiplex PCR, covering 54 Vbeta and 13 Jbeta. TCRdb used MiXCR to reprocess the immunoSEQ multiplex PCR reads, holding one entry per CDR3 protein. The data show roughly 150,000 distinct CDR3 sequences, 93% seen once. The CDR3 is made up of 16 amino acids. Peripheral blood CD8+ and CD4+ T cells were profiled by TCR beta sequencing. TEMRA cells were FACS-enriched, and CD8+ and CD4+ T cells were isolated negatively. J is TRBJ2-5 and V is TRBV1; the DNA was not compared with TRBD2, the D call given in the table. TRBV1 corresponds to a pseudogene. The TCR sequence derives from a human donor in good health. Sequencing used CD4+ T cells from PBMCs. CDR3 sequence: CTSSSERGYSQETQYF. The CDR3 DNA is TGCACCAGCAGCAGTGAGCGGGGCTACTCCCAAGAGACCCAGTACTTC.